A selection of T cell receptor beta chains follows, all from one sample in a study of T cell responses to AZD1222 COVID-19 vaccine. Assay: immunoSEQ multiplex PCR; the TCRdb copy retains only in-frame clones and omits some. This repertoire shows 100,000 to 120,000 clones, approximately 89% found once; its top ten account for 35% to 55%. The material sequenced was peripheral blood, taken 28 days after the second AZD1222 dose. The receptor set was obtained from an adult who received the AZD1222 COVID-19 vaccine. Both conserved end residues are part of each CDR3. A D gene is named only where the DNA matches it firmly.

d_call v_call cdr3_aa
TRBD1 TRBV6-2/TRBV6-3 CASSKQGSSYNEQFF
TRBD1 TRBV7-9 CASSDRTGRIHEQYF
. TRBV27 CASSFGGNEKLFF
. TRBV7-2 CASSFGPNEKLFF
TRBD2 TRBV30 CAWTTRTSGATYEQYF
. TRBV11-1 CASSLFQGNSPLHF
TRBD1 TRBV5-5 CASRPPGQGSIQYF
. TRBV21-1 CASSTGLAGHETQYF
. TRBV7-3 CASSLGHGSNYEQYF
. TRBV30 CAWSVQDLGYGYTF
. TRBV6-5 CASTLGYEQYF
. TRBV30 CACYYSPGALNTEAFF
. TRBV19 CASSIGGGLTEAFF